This T cell receptor (beta chain) is from a study of beta chain features in type 1 diabetes. General study findings and limits: Naive, central memory and Treg TCRB repertoires appeared more alike in patients than in healthy donors.

Sequenced material consisted of expressed TCRB transcripts (all of the isolated RNA was reverse transcribed). Data came from immunoSEQ multiplex PCR; TCRdb stores just in-frame clones and leaves some out. The table includes over 350,000 clones, about 15% detected once. The table lists this clone with a few counts. Its target is not known. Per the germline V gene, CDR1 is SGHTA and CDR2 is FQGNSA. The CDR3 length is 16 residues. Trimming took off 1 base at V and 0 bases at J, with 11 bases between the two ends. Naive, central memory, regulatory and stem cell-like memory cells within the CD4+ compartment were sorted using CD45RO/CCR7/CD25/CD127/CD95/CD27.

The sequencing input was naive CD4+ T cells from blood. V is TRBV7-2 and J is TRBJ2-3, with D tentatively TRBD1 (6 bases). The receptor was isolated from a woman aged 18-30 years in good health. CDR3 sequence: CASSLGRDTSTDTQYF. The DNA of the CDR3 is TGTGCCAGCAGCTTAGGTCGGGACACTAGCACAGATACGCAGTATTTT. The entire variable domain, with the rest obtained from reference TRBV7-2 and TRBJ2-3, is as follows: GAGVSQSPSNKVTEKGKDVELRCDPISGHTALYWYRQSLGQGLEFLIYFQGNSAPDKSGLPSDRFSAERTGGSVSTLTIQRTQQEDSAVYLCASSLGRDTSTDTQYFGPGTRLTVL.